These 15 T cell receptor beta chains were sequenced from one sample in a study of T-cell reconstitution after alpha-beta-depleted transplantation in children. Preparation of the TCRbeta library involved a method that used unique molecular identifiers. TCRdb called the PCR reads again in MiXCR, with one record for every CDR3 protein. Of some 200,000 distinct CDR3 sequences in the sample, about 8.7% were seen once. Specimen: PBMCs, mostly from graft donor cells, collected 360 days after TCRalphabeta/CD19-depleted stem cell transplant. All receptors derive from a male patient under 10 years old who had a stem cell transplant for acute myeloid leukemia, so the T cells may come from the graft donor.

V and J are TRBV7-2 and TRBJ1-3; unclear D gene. Trimming removed 5 bases at V and 0 bases at J, with 14 bases between. The CDR3 totals 16 residues. The germline gives CDR1 SGHTA, CDR2 FQGNSA. The CDR3 DNA sequence: TGTGCCAGCAGCCCATCAGCGAGATACTCTGGAAACACCATATATTTT. Its translation: CASSPSARYSGNTIYF. Variable domain in full (rest from reference TRBV7-2 and TRBJ1-3): GAGVSQSPSNKVTEKGKDVELRCDPISGHTALYWYRQSLGQGLEFLIYFQGNSAPDKSGLPSDRFSAERTGGSVSTLTIQRTQQEDSAVYLCASSPSARYSGNTIYFGEGSWLTVV.

This clonotype was counted at least ten times. The chain is built from TRBV20-1 and TRBJ1-5; TRBD1 agrees at 7 bases. The CDR3 has 13 amino acids. Losses at the gene ends were 3 bases for V and 3 bases for J; bases not matched to a gene: 2. Germline values: CDR1 DFQATT, CDR2 SNEGSKA (reference sequence). The CDR3 sequence: CSARGQLNQPQHF. The CDR3 nucleotides read TGCAGTGCTAGGGGACAGCTCAATCAGCCCCAGCATTTT.

This clonotype appeared many times. The chain combines TRBV15 with TRBJ2-2, with unresolved D. CDR3 length: 12 amino acids. Germline V gene sequence: CDR1 LNHNV, CDR2 YYDKDF (reference sequence). The ends were cut back, 3 bases at V and 7 bases at J, with 6 bases in the middle. The CDR3 reads CATSRAHGELFF. The CDR3 DNA is TGTGCCACCAGCAGGGCCCACGGGGAGCTGTTTTTT.

This clonotype was counted a few times. The rearrangement joins TRBV5-1 to TRBJ2-5; D gene ambiguous. Germline assignment: CDR1 SGHRS and CDR2 YFSETQ. The CDR3 runs to 15 residues. Trimming removed 0 bases from V and 2 bases from J, with 11 bases in between. The chain's CDR3 is CASSLVEEIQETQYF. CDR3 coding DNA: TGCGCCAGCAGCTTGGTTGAGGAGATACAAGAGACCCAGTACTTC.

This clonotype was observed many times. The J gene is TRBJ2-5, the V gene TRBV5-1, with TRBD2 as a possible D gene (6 bases). CDR3 size: 14 residues. Trimming left V 2 bases short and J 1 base short, with 9 bases between. Germline V gene lookup returns CDR1 SGHRS and CDR2 YFSETQ. The DNA for the CDR3 is TGCGCCAGCAGCTTTAAGGGACTCCAAGAGACCCAGTACTTC. Translated: CASSFKGLQETQYF.

The CDR3 coding sequence is TGTGCCAGCAGGACTAGCGGACCCTACGAGCAGTACTTC. Its protein is CASRTSGPYEQYF. The chain uses TRBV6-6 and TRBJ2-7, with 9 bases fitting TRBD2. The V and J ends lost 6 bases and 2 bases, in that order; junction bases with no gene match: 2. Germline assignment: CDR1 MNHNY and CDR2 SVGAGI (reference sequence). The CDR3 has 13 amino acids.

Regarding this clonotype: A read error is possible here, since a much larger clone lies one base away. The chain couples TRBV29-1 to TRBJ2-3; maybe TRBD2 (6 bases). Trimming took 6 bases from V and 2 from J, leaving 15 bases between them. CDR1 SQVTM and CDR2 ANQGSEA come from the germline V gene. The CDR3 spans 14 residues. CDR3 protein: CSVAEGSVTDTQYF. The CDR3 DNA sequence: TGCAGCGTGGCGGAGGGTTCCGTCACAGATACGCAGTATTTT.

This clonotype came up a few times. The rearrangement uses TRBV20-1 and TRBJ1-6; D is possibly TRBD1 (5 bases). Germline V lookup: CDR1 DFQATT, CDR2 SNEGSKA (reference sequence). The CDR3 has 14 residues. V gave up 6 bases and J gave up 7 bases, with 16 bases separating them. The CDR3 loop reads CSALKGLGNSPLHF. CDR3 coding DNA: TGCAGTGCCCTCAAGGGGTTGGGGAATTCACCCCTCCACTTT.

In this sample, this clonotype turned up a few times. The genes are TRBV5-1 and TRBJ2-7, with D tentatively TRBD1 (6 bases). There are 15 residues in the CDR3. Germline CDR1 SGHRS, CDR2 YFSETQ. V was cut by 0 bases and J by 0 bases, with 10 bases left in between. The CDR3 spells CASSLARTASYEQYF. The CDR3 bases are TGCGCCAGCAGCTTGGCTCGGACAGCCTCCTACGAGCAGTACTTC.

This clonotype was seen ten or more times. The chain combines TRBV12-3 or TRBV12-4 with TRBJ1-1, with D maybe TRBD1 (5 bases). Between the trimmed V and J ends, which lost 5 bases and 0 bases, there was a span of 13 bases. CDR3 length equals 15 residues. The CDR3 is CASSPQGKLNTEAFF. The CDR3 DNA reads as TGTGCCAGCAGTCCCCAGGGTAAACTGAACACTGAAGCTTTCTTT.

The sample holds many counts of this clonotype. The chain uses TRBV4-3 and TRBJ2-1, with TRBD1 identical over 7 bases. Looked up from germline, CDR1 is LGHNA and CDR2 is YSLEER. The CDR3 is 13 amino acids. V was clipped by 5 bases and J by 12 bases; unmatched bases: 10. The CDR3 DNA follows: TGCGCCAGCAGCGACAGGGTTAACCGCCGGCAGTTCTTC. Its translation: CASSDRVNRRQFF.

This clonotype has more than one count but fewer than ten. J is TRBJ1-2 and V is TRBV7-8; 9 nucleotides line up with TRBD1. The CDR3 extends over 18 amino acids. Germline assignment: CDR1 SGHVS and CDR2 FQNEAQ. The V and J ends lost 2 bases and 4 bases, in that order; junction bases with no gene match: 14. The CDR3 reads CASSLNRGRLEFSYGYTF. CDR3 sequence (DNA): TGTGCCAGCAGCTTAAACAGGGGGCGCTTGGAATTTAGCTATGGCTACACCTTC.

This sequence joins TRBV20-1 and TRBJ2-1; D ambiguous. V shed 4 bases and J shed 4 bases, with 14 bases lying between them. CDR3 length: 14 amino acids. Looked up from germline, CDR1 is DFQATT and CDR2 is SNEGSKA (reference sequence). The CDR3 nucleotides read TGCAGTGCTAAACATGGTACCCTGTACAATGAGCAGTTCTTC. It yields the protein CSAKHGTLYNEQFF.

To note about this clonotype: A junction end diverges from the germline sequence, so it may reflect a read error. This chain links TRBV20-1 with TRBJ1-2, with TRBD1 as a possible D gene (5 bases). The CDR3 has 13 amino acids. Germline V gene data show CDR1 as DFQATT and CDR2 as SNEGSKA (reference sequence). The CDR3: CSARDRTFYGYTF. For the CDR3, the DNA is TGCAGTGCTCGAGACAGAACATTCTATGGCTACACCTTC.

This clonotype was seen at least ten times. The rearrangement uses TRBV5-1 and TRBJ2-1; D is perhaps TRBD1 (6 bases). The germline V gene encodes CDR1 SGHRS and CDR2 YFSETQ. Deletions cut 4 bases from V and 8 bases from J, with 16 bases between. CDR3 size: 14 residues. The CDR3 loop reads CASSERQVIDEQFF. CDR3 bases: TGCGCCAGCAGCGAAAGACAGGTTATCGATGAGCAGTTCTTC.